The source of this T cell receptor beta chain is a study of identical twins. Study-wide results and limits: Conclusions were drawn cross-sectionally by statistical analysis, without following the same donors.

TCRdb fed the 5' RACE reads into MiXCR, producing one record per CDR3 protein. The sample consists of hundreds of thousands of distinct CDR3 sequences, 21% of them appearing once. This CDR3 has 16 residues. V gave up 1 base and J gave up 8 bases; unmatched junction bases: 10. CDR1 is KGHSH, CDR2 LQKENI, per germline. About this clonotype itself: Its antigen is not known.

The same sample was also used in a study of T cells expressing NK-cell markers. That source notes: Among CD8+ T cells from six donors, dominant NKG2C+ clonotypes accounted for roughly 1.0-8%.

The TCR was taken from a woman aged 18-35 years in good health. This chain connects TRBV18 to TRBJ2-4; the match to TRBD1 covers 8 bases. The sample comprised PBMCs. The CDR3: CASSPRVSVTGDIQYF. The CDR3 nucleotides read TGTGCCAGCTCACCACGGGTCAGTGTGACAGGGGACATTCAGTACTTC. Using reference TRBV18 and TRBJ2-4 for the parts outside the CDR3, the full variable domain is NAGVMQNPRHLVRRRGQEARLRCSPMKGHSHVYWYRQLPEEGLKFMVYLQKENIIDESGMPKERFSAEFPKEGPSILRIQQVVRGDSAAYFCASSPRVSVTGDIQYFGAGTRLSVL.